This T cell receptor (beta chain) was obtained from a study of glioma-infiltrating T cells after dendritic cell vaccination. Primers: 60 V beta forward and 13 J beta reverse. Profiling relied on immunoSEQ multiplex PCR, and the TCRdb table lists in-frame clones only, not all of them. The sample shows some 70,000 clones, approximately 81% of them seen only once. Material: blood, obtained before dendritic cell vaccination. The sequence was collected from a human donor with glioblastoma.

CDR3 loop: CASWGQAEKLFF. Here the CDR3 DNA reads TGTGCCAGCTGGGGACAGGCAGAAAAACTGTTTTTT. This rearrangement joins TRBV28 to TRBJ1-4; 8 bases agree with TRBD1. J lost 8 bases, V lost 8 bases, and 4 bases had no gene match. The CDR3 contains 12 residues. Germline V CDR1 and CDR2: MDHEN, SYDVKM.